The source of this TCR beta chain is a study of neurological immune-mediated disorders. The V gene's germline CDR1 is SGHKS and CDR2 YYEKEE (reference sequence). CDR3 size: 12 residues. Trimming took 3 bases from V and 10 from J; bases not matched to a gene: 6. Specified time point: longitudinal time-point 2. Stored at -80 C, 2 million PBMCs were the source of the unsorted libraries. This clonotype was seen ten or more times. Synthesis of cDNA was performed by 5'RACE using 10-nucleotide random UMIs. Sequencing runs each yielded over 200 million TCR-beta sequences from 15-18 subjects. TCRdb independently ran MiXCR on the 5' RACE reads; one entry per CDR3 protein. The sample includes 57,000 or so distinct CDR3 sequences, roughly 9.8% of them seen just once.

The sample comprised PBMCs. The clonotype comes from a man between 25 and 39 years old in good health. The chain recombines TRBV5-5 with TRBJ1-1, with 7 bases that match TRBD1. For the CDR3, the DNA is TGTGCCAGCAGCTCCGGACAGGACACAGCTTTCTTT. This gives the protein CASSSGQDTAFF. Combining the CDR3 with reference TRBV5-5 and TRBJ1-1 gives the whole variable domain DAGVTQSPTHLIKTRGQQVTLRCSPISGHKSVSWYQQVLGQGPQFIFQYYEKEERGRGNFPDRFSARQFPNYSSELNVNALLLGDSALYLCASSSGQDTAFFGQGTRLTVV.